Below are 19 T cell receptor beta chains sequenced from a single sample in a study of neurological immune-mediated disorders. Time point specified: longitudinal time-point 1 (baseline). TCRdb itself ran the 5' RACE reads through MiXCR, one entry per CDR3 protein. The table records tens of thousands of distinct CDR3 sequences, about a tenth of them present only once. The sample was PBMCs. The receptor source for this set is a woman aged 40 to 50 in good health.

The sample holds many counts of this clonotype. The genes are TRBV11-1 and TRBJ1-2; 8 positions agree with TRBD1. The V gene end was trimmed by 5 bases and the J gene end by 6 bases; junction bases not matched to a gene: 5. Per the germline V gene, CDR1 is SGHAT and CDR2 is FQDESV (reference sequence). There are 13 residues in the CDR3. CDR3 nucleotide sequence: TGTGCCAGCAGCGGACAGGGTACGCATGGCTACACCTTC. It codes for CASSGQGTHGYTF.

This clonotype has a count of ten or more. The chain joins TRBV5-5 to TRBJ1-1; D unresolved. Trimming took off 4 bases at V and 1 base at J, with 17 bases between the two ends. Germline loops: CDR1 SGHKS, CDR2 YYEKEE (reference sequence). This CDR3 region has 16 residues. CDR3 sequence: CASSRNSGLQNTEAFF. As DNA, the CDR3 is TGTGCCAGCAGCCGAAACTCTGGACTTCAGAACACTGAAGCTTTCTTT. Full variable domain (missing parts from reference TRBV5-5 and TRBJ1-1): DAGVTQSPTHLIKTRGQQVTLRCSPISGHKSVSWYQQVLGQGPQFIFQYYEKEERGRGNFPDRFSARQFPNYSSELNVNALLLGDSALYLCASSRNSGLQNTEAFFGQGTRLTVV.

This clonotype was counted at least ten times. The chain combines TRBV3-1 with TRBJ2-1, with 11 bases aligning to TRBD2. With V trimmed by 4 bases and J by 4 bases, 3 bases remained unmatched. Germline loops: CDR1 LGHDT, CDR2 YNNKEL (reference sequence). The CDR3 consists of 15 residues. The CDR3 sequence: CASSRSSGGYNEQFF. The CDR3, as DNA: TGTGCCAGCAGCCGATCTAGCGGGGGGTACAATGAGCAGTTCTTC.

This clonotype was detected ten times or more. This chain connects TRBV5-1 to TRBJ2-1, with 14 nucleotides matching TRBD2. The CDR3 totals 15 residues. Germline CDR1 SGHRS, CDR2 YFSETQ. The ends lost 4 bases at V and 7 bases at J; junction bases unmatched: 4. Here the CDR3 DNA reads TGCGCCAGCAGCATGGGACTAGCGGGAGAAAATGAGCAGTTCTTC. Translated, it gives CASSMGLAGENEQFF. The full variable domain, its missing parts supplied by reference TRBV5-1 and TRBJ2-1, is KAGVTQTPRYLIKTRGQQVTLSCSPISGHRSVSWYQQTPGQGLQFLFEYFSETQRNKGNFPGRFSGRQFSNSRSEMNVSTLELGDSALYLCASSMGLAGENEQFFGPGTRLTVL.

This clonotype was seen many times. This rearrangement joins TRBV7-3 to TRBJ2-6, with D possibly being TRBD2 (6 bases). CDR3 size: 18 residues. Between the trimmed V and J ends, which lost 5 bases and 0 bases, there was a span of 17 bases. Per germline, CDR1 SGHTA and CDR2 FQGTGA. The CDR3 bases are TGTGCCAGCAGCCCTACCCTACGGGGGAGCTCTGGGGCCAACGTCCTGACTTTC. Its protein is CASSPTLRGSSGANVLTF. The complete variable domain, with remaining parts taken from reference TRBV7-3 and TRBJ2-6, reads GAGVSQTPSNKVTEKGKYVELRCDPISGHTALYWYRQSLGQGPEFLIYFQGTGAADDSGLPNDRFFAVRPEGSVSTLKIQRTERGDSAVYLCASSPTLRGSSGANVLTFGAGSRLTVL.

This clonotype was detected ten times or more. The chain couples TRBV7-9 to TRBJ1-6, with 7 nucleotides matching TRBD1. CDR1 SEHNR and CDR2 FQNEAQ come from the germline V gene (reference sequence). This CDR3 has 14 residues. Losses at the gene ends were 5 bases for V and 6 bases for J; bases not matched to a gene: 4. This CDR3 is CASSLDRANSPLHF. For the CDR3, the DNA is TGTGCCAGCAGCCTAGACAGGGCTAATTCACCCCTCCACTTT.

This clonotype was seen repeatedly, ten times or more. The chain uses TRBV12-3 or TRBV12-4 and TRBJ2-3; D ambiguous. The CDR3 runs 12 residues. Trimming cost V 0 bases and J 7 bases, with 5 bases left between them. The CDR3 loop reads CASSLARYTQYF. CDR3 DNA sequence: TGTGCCAGCAGTTTAGCGCGGTATACGCAGTATTTT.

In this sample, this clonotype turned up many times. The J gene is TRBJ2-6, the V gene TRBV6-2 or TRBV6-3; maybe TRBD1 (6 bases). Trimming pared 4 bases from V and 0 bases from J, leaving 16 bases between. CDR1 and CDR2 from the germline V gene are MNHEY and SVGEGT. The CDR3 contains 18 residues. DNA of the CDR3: TGTGCCAGCAGTTCACGACAGGTTCTAACCTCTGGGGCCAACGTCCTGACTTTC. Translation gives CASSSRQVLTSGANVLTF.

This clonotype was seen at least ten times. The CDR3 reads CASSYRDGRMNTEAFF. CDR3 nucleotide sequence: TGCGCCAGCAGCTACCGGGACGGACGCATGAACACTGAAGCTTTCTTT. The chain employs TRBV5-1 and TRBJ1-1, with D perhaps TRBD1 (5 bases). Trimming stripped 3 bases from V and 0 bases from J, with 15 bases between. The CDR3 has 16 amino acids. The V gene's germline CDR1 is SGHRS and CDR2 YFSETQ.

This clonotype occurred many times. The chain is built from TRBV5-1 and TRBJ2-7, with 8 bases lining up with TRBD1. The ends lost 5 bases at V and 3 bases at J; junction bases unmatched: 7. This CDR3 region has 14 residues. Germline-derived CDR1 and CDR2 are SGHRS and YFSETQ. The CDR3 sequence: CASRTTGTGYEQYF. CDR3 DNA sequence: TGCGCCAGCAGAACTACCGGGACAGGCTACGAGCAGTACTTC.

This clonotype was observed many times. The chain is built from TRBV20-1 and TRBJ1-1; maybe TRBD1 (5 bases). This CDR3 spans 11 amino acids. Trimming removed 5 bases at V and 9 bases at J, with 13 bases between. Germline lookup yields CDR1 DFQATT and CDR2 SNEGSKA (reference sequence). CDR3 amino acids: CSALADTQAFF. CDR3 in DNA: TGCAGTGCTCTAGCGGACACCCAAGCTTTCTTT.

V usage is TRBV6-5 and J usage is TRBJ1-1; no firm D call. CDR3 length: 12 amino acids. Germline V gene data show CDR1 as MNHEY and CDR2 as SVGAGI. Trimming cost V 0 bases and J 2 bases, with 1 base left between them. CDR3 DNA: TGTGCCAGCAGTTACTCCAACACTGAAGCTTTCTTT. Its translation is CASSYSNTEAFF.

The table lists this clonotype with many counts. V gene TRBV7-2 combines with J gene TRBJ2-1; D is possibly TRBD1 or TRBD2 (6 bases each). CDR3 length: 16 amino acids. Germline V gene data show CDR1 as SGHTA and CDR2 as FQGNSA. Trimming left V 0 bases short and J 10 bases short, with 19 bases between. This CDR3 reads CASSLAPGLLQGEQFF. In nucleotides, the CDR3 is TGTGCCAGCAGCTTAGCTCCGGGACTCCTACAGGGCGAGCAGTTCTTC. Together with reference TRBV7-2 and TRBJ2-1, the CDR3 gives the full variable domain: GAGVSQSPSNKVTEKGKDVELRCDPISGHTALYWYRQSLGQGLEFLIYFQGNSAPDKSGLPSDRFSAERTGGSVSTLTIQRTQQEDSAVYLCASSLAPGLLQGEQFFGPGTRLTVL.

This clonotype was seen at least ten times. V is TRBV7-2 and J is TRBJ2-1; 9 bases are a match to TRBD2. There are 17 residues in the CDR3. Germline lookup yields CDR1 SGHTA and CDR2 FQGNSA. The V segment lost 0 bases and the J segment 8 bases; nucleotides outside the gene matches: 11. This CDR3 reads CASSLARGGGGIYEQFF. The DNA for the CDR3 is TGTGCCAGCAGCTTAGCGCGTGGCGGGGGGGGAATATATGAGCAGTTCTTC.

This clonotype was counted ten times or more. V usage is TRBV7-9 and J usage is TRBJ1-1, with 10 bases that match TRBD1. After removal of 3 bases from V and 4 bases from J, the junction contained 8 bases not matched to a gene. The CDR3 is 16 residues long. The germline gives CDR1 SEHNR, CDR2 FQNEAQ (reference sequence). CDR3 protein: CASSFDRGREVTEAFF. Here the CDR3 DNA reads TGTGCCAGCAGCTTCGACAGGGGGCGCGAAGTCACTGAAGCTTTCTTT.

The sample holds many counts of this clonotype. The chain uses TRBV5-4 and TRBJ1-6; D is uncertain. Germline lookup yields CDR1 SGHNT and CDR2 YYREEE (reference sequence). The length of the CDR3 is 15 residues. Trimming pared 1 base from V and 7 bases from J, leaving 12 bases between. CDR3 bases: TGTGCCAGCAGCTTGAACAAGGGTCGGAATTCACCCCTCCACTTT. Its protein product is CASSLNKGRNSPLHF.

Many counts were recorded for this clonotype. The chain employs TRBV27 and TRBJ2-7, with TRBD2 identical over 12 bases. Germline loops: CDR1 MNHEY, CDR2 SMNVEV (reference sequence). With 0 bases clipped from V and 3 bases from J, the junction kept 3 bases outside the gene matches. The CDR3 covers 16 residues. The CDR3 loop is CASSLSGLAGLYEQYF. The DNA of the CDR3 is TGTGCCAGCAGTTTATCGGGACTAGCGGGTCTCTACGAGCAGTACTTC.

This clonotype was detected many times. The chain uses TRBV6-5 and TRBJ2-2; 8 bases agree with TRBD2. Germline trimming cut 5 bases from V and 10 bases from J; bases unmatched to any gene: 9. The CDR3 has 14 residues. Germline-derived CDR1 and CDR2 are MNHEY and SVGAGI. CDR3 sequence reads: CASSIAGLNEELFF. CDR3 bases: TGTGCCAGCAGTATAGCGGGGCTAAACGAGGAGCTGTTTTTT.

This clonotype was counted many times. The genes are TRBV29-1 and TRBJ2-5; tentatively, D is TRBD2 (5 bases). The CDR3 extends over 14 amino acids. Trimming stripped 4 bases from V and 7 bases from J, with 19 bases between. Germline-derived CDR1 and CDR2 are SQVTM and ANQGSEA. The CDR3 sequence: CSVALRPGIGTQYF. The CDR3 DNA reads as TGCAGCGTTGCCCTCCGTCCGGGGATTGGGACCCAGTACTTC.